One sample yielded the 26 T cell receptor beta chains listed below, sequenced in a study of blood T cell repertoires in COVID-19. Data came from immunoSEQ multiplex PCR; TCRdb stores just in-frame clones and leaves some out. The sample holds a few hundred thousand clones, roughly 85% seen once. The sequenced sample was peripheral blood. The receptor set was obtained from a human donor in a cohort sampled during active COVID-19.

The genes are TRBV6-2 or TRBV6-3 and TRBJ1-2, with 9 bases that match TRBD1. The V gene's germline CDR1 is MNHEY and CDR2 SVGEGT. Trimming cost V 5 bases and J 4 bases; bases outside gene matches: 8. The CDR3 runs 15 residues. The CDR3 DNA reads as TGTGCCAGCAGTCCGGGGACAGGGCTTATCTATGGCTACACCTTC. As protein: CASSPGTGLIYGYTF.

J is TRBJ1-3 and V is TRBV5-1; unclear D gene. Trimming removed 0 bases from V and 2 bases from J, with 6 bases in between. This CDR3 has 14 amino acids. CDR1 and CDR2 from the germline V gene are SGHRS and YFSETQ. The CDR3 nucleotides read TGCGCCAGCAGCTTGGAGGCGGCTGGAAACACCATATATTTT. It yields the protein CASSLEAAGNTIYF.

V and J are TRBV27 and TRBJ1-5, with D perhaps TRBD1 (5 bases). V lost 2 bases and J 5 bases, leaving 13 bases between the germline ends. The CDR3 loop spans 15 amino acids. The V gene's germline CDR1 is MNHEY and CDR2 SMNVEV (reference sequence). CDR3 in amino acids: CASSLDRRSYQPQHF. The CDR3 DNA sequence: TGTGCCAGCAGTTTAGACAGACGCTCCTATCAGCCCCAGCATTTT.

The chain has TRBV7-9 and TRBJ2-3; 11 nucleotides agree with TRBD2. J gave up 5 bases and V 3 bases, and 7 bases lay outside the gene matches. Germline V CDR1 and CDR2: SEHNR, FQNEAQ (reference sequence). This CDR3 has 16 residues. The CDR3 protein is CASSFIWLAGGDTQYF. The CDR3 DNA sequence: TGTGCCAGCAGCTTCATATGGCTAGCGGGGGGAGATACGCAGTATTTT.

The rearrangement links TRBV5-1 to TRBJ1-6; 11 bases agree with TRBD1. Losses at the gene ends were 2 bases for V and 12 bases for J; bases not matched to a gene: 16. The CDR3 has 18 residues. The V gene's germline CDR1 is SGHRS and CDR2 YFSETQ. The CDR3 DNA reads TGCGCCAGCAGCTTAGGGACAGGGGGACTCCGGTACTTTCTACCCCTCCACTTT. Its translation: CASSLGTGGLRYFLPLHF.

V and J are TRBV7-3 and TRBJ2-2, with D perhaps matching TRBD2 (5 bases). Germline values: CDR1 SGHTA, CDR2 FQGTGA. With 4 bases removed from V and 7 bases from J, the gap between germline ends came to 13 bases. There are 14 residues in the CDR3. CDR3 nucleotides: TGTGCCAGCAGCTGGACGGGAATGGTCGGGGAGCTGTTTTTT. It translates to CASSWTGMVGELFF.

A single count supports this clone. The chain is built from TRBV5-6 and TRBJ2-7; TRBD1 might be the D (6 bases). Germline V lookup: CDR1 SGHDT, CDR2 YYEEEE. The CDR3 has 13 residues. The ends were cut back, 1 base at V and 5 bases at J, with 10 bases in the middle. The CDR3 nucleotides are TGTGCCAGCAGCTTGCCGGCAGGGGACGAGCAGTACTTC. This encodes CASSLPAGDEQYF.

The chain combines TRBV19 with TRBJ2-4; D is possibly TRBD1 (6 bases). This CDR3 has 14 residues. Germline CDR1 LNHDA, CDR2 SQIVND (reference sequence). V was trimmed by 8 bases and J by 0 bases, leaving 11 bases between them. CDR3 sequence reads: CASEDREAKNIQYF. DNA for the CDR3: TGTGCCAGTGAGGACAGAGAAGCCAAAAACATTCAGTACTTC.

This chain joins TRBV4-2 and TRBJ2-1; a possible D gene is TRBD2 (5 bases). This CDR3 has 16 amino acids. Germline assignment: CDR1 LGHNA and CDR2 YNFKEQ. The V end was cut by 3 bases, the J end by 6 bases, with 18 bases between. Here the CDR3 DNA reads TGTGCCAGCAGCCATACCTATGGACCCGGAGGCAATGAGCAGTTCTTC. Its translation: CASSHTYGPGGNEQFF.

This clone was detected a few times. This chain links TRBV3-1 (or the pseudogene TRBV3-2) with TRBJ1-3, with a possible D match to TRBD1 (5 bases). CDR1 and CDR2 (germline): LGHDT, YNNKEL (reference sequence). The CDR3 has 15 amino acids. Trimming cost V 3 bases and J 4 bases, with 13 bases left between them. The CDR3 DNA sequence: TGTGCCAGCAGCCACAACACAGGCCACGGAAACACCATATATTTT. It codes for CASSHNTGHGNTIYF.

This clone was observed a few times. This chain links TRBV14 with TRBJ2-7, with D maybe TRBD1 (6 bases). V lost 4 bases and J 0 bases, leaving 13 bases between the germline ends. CDR1 and CDR2 (germline): SGHDN, FVKESK. The CDR3 has 15 residues. The CDR3 bases are TGTGCCAGCAGCCCAGGACAGCTTAGCTCCTACGAGCAGTACTTC. Protein: CASSPGQLSSYEQYF.

This clone was picked up a small number of times. The V gene is TRBV14, the J gene TRBJ2-2; the D is unclear. V was clipped by 3 bases and J by 0 bases, with 14 bases between them. CDR3 length: 17 amino acids. Germline loops: CDR1 SGHDN, CDR2 FVKESK. The CDR3 here is CASSHLPGTTNTGELFF. CDR3 sequence (DNA): TGTGCCAGCAGCCACCTCCCCGGAACTACGAACACCGGGGAGCTGTTTTTT.

The rearrangement joins TRBV18 to TRBJ2-7; maybe TRBD1 (6 bases). CDR1 is KGHSH, CDR2 LQKENI, per germline. V lost 3 bases, J lost 0 bases, and 9 bases lay in between. CDR3 length: 14 residues. The CDR3 spells CASSPRTDSYEQYF. The CDR3, as DNA: TGTGCCAGCTCACCCAGGACAGACTCCTACGAGCAGTACTTC.

In DNA form, the CDR3 reads TGCAGCGTTGTGTTCGGGGCAACTAATGAAAAACTGTTTTTT. Its protein product is CSVVFGATNEKLFF. V usage is TRBV29-1 and J usage is TRBJ1-4; D is undetermined. V lost 4 bases, J lost 0 bases, and 9 bases lay in between. The germline gives CDR1 SQVTM, CDR2 ANQGSEA. This CDR3 has 14 amino acids.

V and J are TRBV27 and TRBJ2-3; TRBD2 might be the D (6 bases). The V end lost 5 bases, the J end lost 2 bases, and 14 bases lay between the germline ends. The CDR3 runs to 15 residues. Germline CDR1 is MNHEY and CDR2 is SMNVEV (reference sequence). The CDR3 nucleotides are TGTGCCAGCAGTCTTGGAGGGGAAAACACAGATACGCAGTATTTT. It codes for CASSLGGENTDTQYF.

The table lists this clone with a few counts. The chain carries TRBV25-1 and TRBJ1-5, with D possibly being TRBD1 (6 bases). CDR3 length equals 13 residues. Looked up from germline, CDR1 is MGHDK and CDR2 is SYGVNS. CDR3 region: CASGGAGPQPQHF. The CDR3 bases are TGTGCTAGCGGGGGGGCAGGGCCTCAGCCCCAGCATTTT.

V gene TRBV2 combines with J gene TRBJ2-4, with 7 positions matching TRBD1. CDR3 length: 14 residues. Germline CDR1 is SNHLY and CDR2 is FYNNEI. With V trimmed by 8 bases and J by 8 bases, 12 bases remained unmatched. As DNA, the CDR3 is TGTGCCAGCGAGCCGAGGGGGCCGGCGGACATTCAGTACTTC. It specifies CASEPRGPADIQYF.

This clone was detected only a few times. The chain has TRBV5-1 and TRBJ2-7; 7 nucleotides match TRBD1. Germline lookup yields CDR1 SGHRS and CDR2 YFSETQ. The V and J ends lost 4 bases and 0 bases, in that order; junction bases with no gene match: 7. The CDR3 is 15 amino acids. CDR3 sequence (DNA): TGCGCCAGCAGCCAGGGACAGTGGAGCTCCTACGAGCAGTACTTC. Protein sequence: CASSQGQWSSYEQYF.

The rearrangement links TRBV7-3 to TRBJ1-2, with D unresolved. The V end lost 5 bases, the J end lost 4 bases, and 11 bases lay between the germline ends. CDR3 length equals 13 residues. From germline, CDR1 is SGHTA and CDR2 FQGTGA. The CDR3 loop is CASSPGFPYGYTF. CDR3 in DNA: TGTGCCAGCAGCCCCGGGTTCCCCTATGGCTACACCTTC.

This chain joins TRBV10-1 and TRBJ2-1; D unclear. This CDR3 has 16 amino acids. Germline V gives CDR1 WNHNN, CDR2 SYGVQD (reference sequence). V lost 0 bases to trimming and J lost 0 bases, with 9 bases between them. DNA of the CDR3: TGCGCCAGCAGTGAGTCGCGCGGCACCTCCTACAATGAGCAGTTCTTC. Translating gives CASSESRGTSYNEQFF.

This chain uses TRBV9 with TRBJ1-6; a possible D gene is TRBD1 (5 bases). The CDR3 has 14 residues. The V gene's germline CDR1 is SGDLS and CDR2 YYNGEE. Trimming cost V 0 bases and J 10 bases, with 11 bases left between them. The CDR3 sequence: CASSVDGRVSPLHF. CDR3 bases: TGTGCCAGCAGCGTAGACGGCAGGGTCTCACCCCTCCACTTT.

This chain connects TRBV5-1 to TRBJ1-3, with no clear D. V was shortened by 2 bases and J by 4 bases, with 4 bases between the two germline ends. Germline lookup yields CDR1 SGHRS and CDR2 YFSETQ. The CDR3 contains 12 residues. The CDR3 loop reads CASSLLGNTIYF. The CDR3 DNA reads as TGCGCCAGCAGCTTACTGGGAAACACCATATATTTT.

This clone is a singleton in its sample. This chain links TRBV29-1 with TRBJ2-2; D is undetermined. The CDR3 has 11 amino acids. Germline CDR1 SQVTM, CDR2 ANQGSEA. Trimming took 5 bases from V and 6 from J, leaving 7 bases between them. The CDR3 nucleotides read TGCAGCGTTCTTGGGCCCGGGGAGCTGTTTTTT. Amino acids: CSVLGPGELFF.

The gene calls are TRBV5-4 and TRBJ1-2; TRBD1 agrees at 10 bases. Germline-derived CDR1 and CDR2 are SGHNT and YYREEE (reference sequence). With 0 bases clipped from V and 4 bases from J, the junction kept 12 bases outside the gene matches. This CDR3 contains 18 residues. CDR3: CASSLARGTGDLGYGYTF. The DNA of the CDR3 is TGTGCCAGCAGCTTGGCAAGAGGGACAGGGGACTTGGGCTATGGCTACACCTTC.

The J gene is TRBJ1-6, the V gene TRBV7-2, with TRBD1 as a possible D gene (5 bases). V was clipped by 7 bases and J by 7 bases, with 14 bases between them. CDR1 SGHTA and CDR2 FQGNSA come from the germline V gene. The CDR3 sequence is 14 residues long. The CDR3: CASTLGAVNSPLHF. DNA of the CDR3: TGTGCCAGCACCCTAGGGGCGGTCAATTCACCCCTCCACTTT.

The gene calls are TRBV19 and TRBJ2-3, with D possibly being TRBD1 (5 bases). The CDR3 is 14 residues long. Trimming left V 4 bases short and J 5 bases short, with 13 bases between. The germline gives CDR1 LNHDA, CDR2 SQIVND (reference sequence). In DNA, the CDR3 is TGTGCCAGTAGTAACCAGGCAGGGCAAGATACGCAGTATTTT. As protein: CASSNQAGQDTQYF.